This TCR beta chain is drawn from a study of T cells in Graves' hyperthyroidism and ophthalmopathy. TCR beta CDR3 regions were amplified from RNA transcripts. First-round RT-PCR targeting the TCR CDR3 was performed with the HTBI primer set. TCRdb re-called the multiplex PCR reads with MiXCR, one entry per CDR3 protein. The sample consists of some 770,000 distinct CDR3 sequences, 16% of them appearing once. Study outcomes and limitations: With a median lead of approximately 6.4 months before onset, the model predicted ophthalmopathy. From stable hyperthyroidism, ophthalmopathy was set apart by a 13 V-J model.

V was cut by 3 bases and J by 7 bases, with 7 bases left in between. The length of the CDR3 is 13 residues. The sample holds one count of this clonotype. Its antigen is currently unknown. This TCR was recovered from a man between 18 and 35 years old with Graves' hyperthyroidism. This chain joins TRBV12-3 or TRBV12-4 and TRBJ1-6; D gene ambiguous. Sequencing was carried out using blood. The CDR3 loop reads CASSLARNSPLHF. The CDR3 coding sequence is TGTGCCAGCAGTTTGGCCCGCAATTCACCCCTCCACTTT.